A single sample gave rise to the 8 T cell receptor beta chains below, sequenced in a study of T cells in Graves' hyperthyroidism and ophthalmopathy. RNA transcripts provided the source from which TCR beta CDR3 regions were amplified. The HTBI set primed first-round TCR CDR3 RT-PCR. TCRdb fed the multiplex PCR reads into MiXCR, producing one record per CDR3 protein. Here the sample spans 500,000 to 750,000 distinct CDR3 sequences, roughly 14% being singletons. Sequencing used blood. All receptors come from a woman aged 30 to 39 with Graves' hyperthyroidism.

This rearrangement joins TRBV7-2 to TRBJ1-2, with unresolved D. CDR3 size: 13 residues. V was clipped by 5 bases and J by 4 bases, with 11 bases between them. CDR1 SGHTA and CDR2 FQGNSA come from the germline V gene. The CDR3 coding sequence is TGTGCCAGCAGCCTGGACCATCCCTATGGCTACACCTTC. It translates to CASSLDHPYGYTF.

This clonotype was counted a few times. The V and J genes are TRBV6-9 and TRBJ2-3; 7 bases are a match to TRBD1. The CDR3 is 16 residues long. Germline V gene data show CDR1 as MNHGY and CDR2 as SVAAGI. V dropped 3 bases and J dropped 5; count of bases not matched to a gene: 11. DNA of the CDR3: TGTGCCAGCAGTTACATCTCTGCGAGGGGGCAAGATACGCAGTATTTT. This translates into CASSYISARGQDTQYF.

This clonotype showed up just a few times. The chain employs TRBV20-1 and TRBJ2-1, with D perhaps matching TRBD2 (6 bases). Trimming left V 6 bases short and J 2 bases short, with 20 bases between. From germline, CDR1 is DFQATT and CDR2 SNEGSKA (reference sequence). The CDR3 sequence is 16 residues long. CDR3 region: CSAIWTEGGPYNEQFF. CDR3 in DNA: TGCAGTGCGATCTGGACGGAGGGCGGGCCCTACAATGAGCAGTTCTTC.

A few counts support this clonotype. This rearrangement joins TRBV15 to TRBJ1-2, with D possibly matching TRBD1 (5 bases). V lost 0 bases to trimming and J lost 4 bases, with 9 bases between them. CDR3 length equals 14 residues. Germline CDR1 and CDR2: LNHNV and YYDKDF (reference sequence). The CDR3 nucleotides read TGTGCCACCAGCAGAGATCCTCAGGGCTATGGCTACACCTTC. Translated, it gives CATSRDPQGYGYTF. Based on the CDR3 plus reference TRBV15 and TRBJ1-2, the full variable domain is DAMVIQNPRYQVTQFGKPVTLSCSQTLNHNVMYWYQQKSSQAPKLLFHYYDKDFNNEADTPDNFQSRRPNTSFCFLDIRSPGLGDTAMYLCATSRDPQGYGYTFGSGTRLTVV.

This clonotype was counted only a few times. The chain recombines TRBV20-1 with TRBJ2-1; 9 bases line up with TRBD2. The germline V gene encodes CDR1 DFQATT and CDR2 SNEGSKA (reference sequence). The CDR3 covers 13 residues. V lost 2 bases and J lost 10; bases outside the gene matches: 6. The CDR3 bases are TGCAGTGCTAGACTAACCACTAGCGGGGAGCAGTTCTTC. It codes for CSARLTTSGEQFF.

This clonotype appeared many times. The chain joins TRBV18 to TRBJ1-1, with D perhaps matching TRBD1 (5 bases). The CDR3 spans 15 residues. Germline V gives CDR1 KGHSH, CDR2 LQKENI. The ends were cut back, 4 bases at V and 1 base at J, with 13 bases in the middle. The CDR3 is CASSLNRDPNTEAFF. CDR3 in DNA: TGTGCCAGCTCACTAAACCGGGACCCGAACACTGAAGCTTTCTTT.

This clonotype was seen ten or more times. The J gene is TRBJ2-1, the V gene TRBV7-2; D is uncertain. Germline lookup yields CDR1 SGHTA and CDR2 FQGNSA. Trimming took 0 bases from V and 0 from J, leaving 3 bases between them. This CDR3 has 14 residues. This CDR3 reads CASSLAVSYNEQFF. The CDR3 DNA sequence: TGTGCCAGCAGCTTAGCGGTCTCCTACAATGAGCAGTTCTTC.

This clonotype was detected many times. The chain carries TRBV6-1 and TRBJ2-7; D may be TRBD1 (6 bases). Germline V gene lookup returns CDR1 MNHNS and CDR2 SASEGT. V was trimmed by 7 bases and J by 1 base, leaving 17 bases between them. The CDR3 has 15 amino acids. The CDR3 protein is CASTRGGQTSYEQYF. CDR3 DNA: TGTGCCAGCACCCGAGGTGGACAGACGTCCTACGAGCAGTACTTC.